This TCR beta chain was observed in a study of blood T cell repertoires in COVID-19. Overall study context: Nucleic acid was either cDNA or gDNA, and it came from T cells, B-cell-depleted T cells, or PBMCs.

Enrolled through a virtual design, the participants were between roughly 18 and 95 years of age and came from about two dozen US areas. Donors in Cohort 3 who had recovered were those with two negative PCRs, healthcare professional clearance, or resolution of their symptoms. This table comes from immunoSEQ multiplex PCR, and its TCRdb copy is limited to in-frame clones, with some not included. Among around 250,000 clones listed, around 81% were seen once. Trimming cost V 3 bases and J 8 bases, with 16 bases left between them. This CDR3 has 15 amino acids. Germline V gene data show CDR1 as LGHNA and CDR2 as YSLEER.

The TCR originated in a man aged 50 to 60 who had recovered from COVID-19. Sequencing input: PBMCs or T cells enriched from blood (not recorded which). This sequence joins TRBV4-3 and TRBJ1-4, with D maybe TRBD1 (6 bases). This chain's CDR3 is CASSQNRDPREKLFF. DNA of the CDR3: TGCGCCAGCAGCCAGAACAGGGACCCGAGGGAAAAACTGTTTTTT.